This T cell receptor beta chain was found in a study of cytomegalovirus exposure and HLA in healthy donors. Study conclusions and caveats: Solely CMV serostatus was available to characterize immune exposure. Later on, an analysis showed TCR association rates differing by HLA locus, with DRB1 the most and HLA-C the fewest. Presence/absence comparisons presumed near-even sequencing depth among donors.

This clone turned up a few times. Antigen: not known. This CDR3 contains 10 residues. Germline CDR1 is MDHEN and CDR2 is SYDVKM. V lost 8 bases and J lost 6; bases outside the gene matches: 0. Primers: 60 Vbeta forward and 13 Jbeta reverse. Repertoires were generated with immunoSEQ multiplex PCR, while TCRdb's copy carries only in-frame clones and drops some. This table has roughly 79,000 clones, around 76% appearing once. The chain uses TRBV28 and TRBJ2-7; 8 bases are a match to TRBD1. The sequence came from a woman between 45 and 60 years old in good health and CMV-seropositive. Input material: PBMCs. CDR3 region: CASGTGEQYF. DNA for the CDR3: TGTGCCAGCGGGACAGGCGAGCAGTACTTC.